This paragraph covers one TCR beta chain sequence. The assay was immunoSEQ multiplex PCR, and TCRdb's table has in-frame clones only and misses some. Seen here are some 100,000 clones, over 80% observed once, and the top ten hold 0.7% to 0.95%. The source of the sample is a study of PD-L1 blockade in urothelial cancer. Study information: In the patient group, about 90% of the roughly 29 were males with bladder-origin urothelial cancer.

The ends lost 6 bases at V and 1 base at J; junction bases unmatched: 7. The CDR3 is 15 residues long. Germline V CDR1 and CDR2: LNHDA, SQIVND (reference sequence). The source was PBMCs, collected around atezolizumab (anti-PD-L1) treatment. The chain joins TRBV19 to TRBJ2-7, with 9 positions matching TRBD2. The source is a woman aged 80 or over with urothelial cancer. CDR3 coding DNA: TGTGCCAGTAGGCCTTCGACTAGCGGTTCCTACGAGCAGTACTTC. The encoded protein is CASRPSTSGSYEQYF.